This T cell receptor beta chain originates from a study of T cell clones after liver transplantation (dated by TCRdb to between 2018 and 2020). Turning to the overall study: The samples were obtained from ITN030ST, a randomized trial that attempted immunosuppression withdrawal within 2 years after liver transplantation. Blood samples were collected pre-transplant, then pre-randomization ahead of withdrawal, and finally post-randomization once withdrawal had either been completed or failed. Subjects received no induction therapy and standard immunosuppression until randomization at 12-24 months post-transplant. Third party-reactive TCRbeta sequences from pre-transplant MLRs were also identified as an antigen-independent comparator for donor-reactive sequences. Tolerance was defined as complete immunosuppression withdrawal for at least one year with no rise in liver enzymes beyond twice the upper limit of normal. Donor-reactive T cell clones were identified using TCRbeta sequencing after a pre-transplant mixed lymphocyte reaction and were then followed in post-transplant blood. The studied cohort comprised 8 liver transplant recipients, 3 classified as tolerant and 5 as non-tolerant. Three of the eight recipients were HCV-positive; the others were transplanted for non-autoimmune, non-viral indications.

Results the study describes overall, beyond this receptor: Donor-reactive sequences decreased more than third party-reactive sequences, which suggests partial antigen-specific deletion that was not related to withdrawal success. The conclusions were considered preliminary, being limited by small, heterogeneous patient numbers and non-standardized post-transplant time points. Circulating donor-reactive CD4 TCRbeta sequences fell significantly post-transplant in most of the 8 subjects, irrespective of tolerance or HCV status. Because no allograft tissue specimens were available, donor-reactive T cells may have migrated into the graft instead of being deleted. Low numbers of available donor cells limited the measurable donor-reactive repertoire in a couple of subjects. When repertoire turnover was taken into account, detection of donor-reactive sequences was significantly reduced in 7 of 8 subjects for CD4 and in 8 of 8 subjects for CD8.

Thawed unstimulated PBMCs were stained for CD3, CD4 and CD8 and FACS-sorted into CD3+CD4+ and CD3+CD8+ populations. All 8 studied subjects were randomized to immunosuppression withdrawal. Genomic DNA was isolated with the Qiagen DNeasy Blood and Tissue Kit. High-throughput TCRbeta CDR3 sequencing of frozen genomic DNA was performed by immunoSEQ, including PCR amplification, mapping, bias correction and internal controls. On the authors' methods: Only productive rearrangements were retained, and each unique TCRbeta sequence was defined by its CDR3 nucleotide sequence together with its V and J gene. For a sequence to be called donor-reactive, it needed a frequency of at least 0.01% and at least 5-fold expansion in CFSE-low cells compared with unstimulated pre-transplant cells. Minimum frequency thresholds were set for each subject based on the unstimulated sample with the lowest template count, ensuring at least 90% detection power. Jensen-Shannon divergence between the top 1000 TCRbeta sequences after and before transplant was used to measure repertoire turnover. Changes in detection of donor-reactive sequences were assessed with two-sided Fisher's exact tests. TCRdb mirrors the immuneACCESS table, restricted to in-frame sequences. Some clones are absent from its copies; in checked studies, under half trace to an unresolved V gene, and the reason for the others is unknown. V and J calls and clone size are those listed in that table; D and trimming were worked out from the DNA. The sample data list roughly 120,000 clones, and around nine tenths of these were observed just once. The ten most abundant clones make up approximately 0.88% of the sample.

Concerning this clone: No antigen is known for it. No base-level quality is on record; no much larger clone is a single base apart.

The CDR3 has 14 amino acids, counting the end cysteine and phenylalanine. Only the CDR3 part of the read is kept: 42 bases, read in frame from the first base. Ends trimmed: V by 4 bases, J by 7 bases; bases unmatched to a gene: 9. The germline V gene provides CDR1 SGHVS and CDR2 FQNEAQ. The chain is made from TRBV7-8 and TRBJ2-7; TRBD2 agrees with 8 junctional bases. The sample in question was CD4+ T cells from blood, obtained 12 months after liver transplant. This receptor was obtained from a human patient who received a liver transplant. After a transplant, the graft donor may have provided part of the T cells. The CDR3 reads CASSSSGGPGEQYF. The nucleotide sequence reads as follows: TGTGCCAGCAGCTCTTCGGGAGGGCCTGGTGAGCAGTACTTC.